These 21 T cell receptor beta chains share one sample of origin, sequenced in a study of T cell responses to AZD1222 COVID-19 vaccine. TCRdb's copy holds only in-frame clones and misses some; the assay was immunoSEQ multiplex PCR. The repertoire includes 99,000 or so clones, roughly 88% of them detected once, and less than 9.5% sits in the top ten. Sequencing was performed on peripheral blood, taken on day 0 of AZD1222 vaccination. All receptors come from an adult in good health.

The chain has TRBV28 and TRBJ2-5; D not resolved. CDR1 is MDHEN and CDR2 is SYDVKM in the germline V gene. The CDR3 totals 15 residues. V lost 6 bases, J lost 4 bases, and 18 bases lay in between. Here the CDR3 DNA reads TGTGCCAGCAGCCCCCTTAGGTTAGGAATAGAGACCCAGTACTTC. Its protein is CASSPLRLGIETQYF.

The chain combines TRBV12-3 or TRBV12-4 with TRBJ1-1; no reliable D call. V shed 4 bases and J shed 10 bases, with 10 bases lying between them. CDR3 length equals 11 residues. The CDR3 sequence: CASSSTSGAFF. The CDR3 nucleotides read TGTGCCAGCAGTTCGACCTCGGGAGCTTTCTTT.

The chain carries TRBV19 and TRBJ1-1; weak D call: TRBD1 (5 bases). CDR1 LNHDA and CDR2 SQIVND come from the germline V gene (reference sequence). V lost 1 base and J lost 5, with 14 bases in between. This CDR3 contains 15 residues. The CDR3 sequence is CASSIGGVVGTEAFF. The CDR3 DNA reads TGTGCCAGTAGTATAGGAGGGGTCGTCGGGACTGAAGCTTTCTTT.

This chain connects TRBV5-1 to TRBJ1-2, with D unresolved. Trimming pared 1 base from V and 5 bases from J, leaving 9 bases between. The CDR3 has 13 amino acids. CDR1 is SGHRS and CDR2 is YFSETQ in the germline V gene. The CDR3 DNA sequence: TGCGCCAGCAGCTTGCACGGGGAATATGGCTACACCTTC. Residues: CASSLHGEYGYTF.

The chain combines TRBV23-1 with TRBJ1-4, with D perhaps matching TRBD1 (6 bases). TRBV23-1 is recorded as an ORF, its role being uncertain. This CDR3 has 18 amino acids. The V and J ends lost 1 base and 6 bases respectively, with 21 bases between them. CDR3 sequence reads: CASSQYGYYDRSDEKLFF. The CDR3 coding sequence is TGCGCCAGCAGTCAATACGGATATTACGACAGGTCCGATGAAAAACTGTTTTTT.

This clone was recorded only once. One end of the junction fails to match germline, which may point to a read error. This chain links TRBV15 with TRBJ2-2, with D unresolved. Germline-derived CDR1 and CDR2 are LNHNV and YYDKDF (reference sequence). This CDR3 is built from 14 residues. CDR3 loop: CATSRDENPGELFF. In nucleotides, the CDR3 is TGTGCCACCAGCAGAGATGAGAACCCCGGGGAGCTGTTTTTT.

This chain connects TRBV6-6 to TRBJ2-5; D gene unclear. V dropped 2 bases and J dropped 0 bases, with 7 bases sitting between them. The CDR3 length is 14 residues. Germline lookup yields CDR1 MNHNY and CDR2 SVGAGI (reference sequence). CDR3 nucleotides: TGTGCCAGCAGTTACACCAGAAACCAAGAGACCCAGTACTTC. Its translation is CASSYTRNQETQYF.

V usage is TRBV15 and J usage is TRBJ2-7, with D perhaps TRBD2 (6 bases). With 0 bases removed from V and 3 bases from J, the gap between germline ends came to 6 bases. The CDR3 runs 13 residues. The germline V gene has CDR1 LNHNV and CDR2 YYDKDF (reference sequence). The CDR3 protein is CATSREGGYEQYF. The DNA for the CDR3 is TGTGCCACCAGCAGAGAGGGGGGCTACGAGCAGTACTTC.

This chain joins TRBV5-1 and TRBJ2-5; the match to TRBD1 covers 11 bases. The CDR3 consists of 15 residues. Germline V CDR1 and CDR2: SGHRS, YFSETQ. V lost 4 bases to trimming and J lost 5 bases; unmatched junction nucleotides: 7. CDR3 protein: CASSPWTGGGETQYF. CDR3 nucleotide sequence: TGCGCCAGCAGCCCGTGGACAGGGGGCGGCGAGACCCAGTACTTC.

V is TRBV7-9 and J is TRBJ2-5, with 9 bases aligning to TRBD1. The CDR3 is 14 amino acids. In germline, CDR1 is SEHNR, CDR2 FQNEAQ (reference sequence). Germline trimming cut 5 bases from V and 3 bases from J; bases unmatched to any gene: 4. The chain's CDR3 is CASSPRTGEETQYF. The CDR3 nucleotides are TGTGCCAGCAGCCCCCGGACAGGGGAAGAGACCCAGTACTTC.

The chain employs TRBV6-5 and TRBJ1-2; D gene ambiguous. V lost 6 bases and J lost 8, with 16 bases in between. The germline V gene has CDR1 MNHEY and CDR2 SVGAGI. The length of the CDR3 is 13 residues. The CDR3 bases are TGTGCCAGCAGCCCGTGGGGATTCGGGGGCTACACCTTC. This encodes CASSPWGFGGYTF.

This clone was recorded once. The rearrangement uses TRBV3-1 (or the pseudogene TRBV3-2) and TRBJ1-6, with D unclear. The CDR3 has 16 amino acids. CDR1 is LGHDT and CDR2 is YNNKEL in the germline V gene (reference sequence). V lost 8 bases to trimming and J lost 2 bases, with 16 bases between them. CDR3 protein: CASGVTLSPYNSPLHF. CDR3 in DNA: TGTGCCAGCGGGGTTACCCTGAGCCCCTATAATTCACCCCTCCACTTT.

The V and J genes are TRBV4-1 and TRBJ1-4; weak D call: TRBD1 (6 bases). V was trimmed by 0 bases and J by 5 bases, leaving 16 bases between them. Germline assignment: CDR1 MGHRA and CDR2 YSYEKL. The CDR3 runs to 17 residues. The CDR3, as DNA: TGCGCCAGCAGCCAAGAGAGCCAGGGGACCCTAAATGAAAAACTGTTTTTT. Protein: CASSQESQGTLNEKLFF.

The chain links TRBV5-4 to TRBJ2-5, with TRBD2 matching 15 bases. CDR3 length: 15 amino acids. Germline CDR1 is SGHNT and CDR2 is YYREEE (reference sequence). The V segment lost 4 bases and the J segment 4 bases; nucleotides outside the gene matches: 2. The CDR3 coding sequence is TGTGCCAGCAGCCTGGGACTAGCGGGGGGAGAGACCCAGTACTTC. Translation: CASSLGLAGGETQYF.

CDR3 nucleotide sequence: TGTGCCAGCAGCTTAGAAGGACTCGGCTACAATGAGCAGTTCTTC. Protein: CASSLEGLGYNEQFF. The chain combines TRBV7-2 with TRBJ2-1, with a possible D match to TRBD2 (5 bases). V gave up 1 base and J gave up 3 bases, with 10 bases separating them. CDR1 and CDR2 (germline): SGHTA, FQGNSA. CDR3 length: 15 residues.

The chain uses TRBV2 and TRBJ1-1; D is perhaps TRBD1 (5 bases). The germline V gene encodes CDR1 SNHLY and CDR2 FYNNEI. The CDR3 is 14 amino acids. V was pared by 2 bases and J by 5 bases, with 12 bases between. CDR3 DNA sequence: TGTGCCAGCAGTGAATACAGGAGAGAGACTGAAGCTTTCTTT. This translates into CASSEYRRETEAFF.

The chain has TRBV19 and TRBJ1-2, with TRBD1 identical over 7 bases. Germline-derived CDR1 and CDR2 are LNHDA and SQIVND (reference sequence). The CDR3 extends over 16 amino acids. V was pared by 3 bases and J by 0 bases, with 7 bases of the junction left unmatched. CDR3 nucleotides: TGTGCCAGTAGTATTGGGACAGCGTTAACTAACTATGGCTACACCTTC. As protein: CASSIGTALTNYGYTF.

This sequence joins TRBV6-5 and TRBJ2-7; TRBD2 matches 10 bases. V was clipped by 6 bases and J by 2 bases; unmatched bases: 7. Germline CDR1 reads MNHEY; CDR2 reads SVGAGI. The CDR3 has 15 residues. This chain's CDR3 is CASRPTSGDTYEQYF. Written as DNA, the CDR3 is TGTGCCAGCAGACCTACTAGCGGGGATACCTACGAGCAGTACTTC.

V and J are TRBV19 and TRBJ2-3; D is possibly TRBD1 (6 bases). Trimming took off 0 bases at V and 5 bases at J, with 15 bases between the two ends. The CDR3 consists of 16 residues. The germline V gene has CDR1 LNHDA and CDR2 SQIVND (reference sequence). The DNA for the CDR3 is TGTGCCAGTAGTATAGATCAGGGGCGAGTTAGAGATACGCAGTATTTT. Its protein product is CASSIDQGRVRDTQYF.

J is TRBJ1-1 and V is TRBV7-2; 8 bases line up with TRBD1. J lost 4 bases, V lost 2 bases, and 3 bases had no gene match. This CDR3 has 14 amino acids. The V gene's germline CDR1 is SGHTA and CDR2 FQGNSA. The CDR3 sequence: CASSLSGGSTEAFF. The CDR3 nucleotides are TGTGCCAGCAGCTTATCAGGGGGCAGCACTGAAGCTTTCTTT.

This clone came up once. The chain has TRBV9 and TRBJ1-1; D might be TRBD1 (5 bases). Germline V gene sequence: CDR1 SGDLS, CDR2 YYNGEE. Deletions cut 0 bases from V and 6 bases from J, with 15 bases between. The CDR3 is 15 residues long. The CDR3 spells CASSVGGLDTSEAFF. The CDR3, as DNA: TGTGCCAGCAGCGTAGGTGGGTTGGACACCTCTGAAGCTTTCTTT.